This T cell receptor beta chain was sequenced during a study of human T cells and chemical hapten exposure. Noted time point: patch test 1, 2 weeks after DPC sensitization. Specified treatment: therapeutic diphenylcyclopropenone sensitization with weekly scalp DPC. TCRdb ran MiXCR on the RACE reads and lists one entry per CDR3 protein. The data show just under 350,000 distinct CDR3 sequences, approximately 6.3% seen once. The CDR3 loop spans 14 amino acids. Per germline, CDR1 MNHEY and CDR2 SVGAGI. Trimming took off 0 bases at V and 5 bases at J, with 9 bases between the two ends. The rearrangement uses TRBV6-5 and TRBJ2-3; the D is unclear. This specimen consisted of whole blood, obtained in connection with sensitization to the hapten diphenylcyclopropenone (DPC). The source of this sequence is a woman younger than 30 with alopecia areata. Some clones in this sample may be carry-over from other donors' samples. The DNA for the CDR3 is TGTGCCAGCAGTTACTCGAGAAGTAAAGATACGCAGTATTTT. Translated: CASSYSRSKDTQYF.